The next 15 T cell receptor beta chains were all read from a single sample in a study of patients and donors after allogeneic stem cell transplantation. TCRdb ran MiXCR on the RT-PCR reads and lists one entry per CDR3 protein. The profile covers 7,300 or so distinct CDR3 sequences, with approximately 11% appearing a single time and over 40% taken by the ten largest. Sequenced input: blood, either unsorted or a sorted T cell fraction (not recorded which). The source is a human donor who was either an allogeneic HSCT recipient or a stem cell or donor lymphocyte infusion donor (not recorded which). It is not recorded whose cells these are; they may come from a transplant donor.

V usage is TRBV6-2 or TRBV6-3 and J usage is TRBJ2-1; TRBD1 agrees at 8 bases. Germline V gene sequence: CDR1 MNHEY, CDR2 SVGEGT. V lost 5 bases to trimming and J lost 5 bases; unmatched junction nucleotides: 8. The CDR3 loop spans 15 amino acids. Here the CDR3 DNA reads TGTGCCAGCAGTCAGTCCAGACAGGGGAACAATGAGCAGTTCTTC. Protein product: CASSQSRQGNNEQFF.

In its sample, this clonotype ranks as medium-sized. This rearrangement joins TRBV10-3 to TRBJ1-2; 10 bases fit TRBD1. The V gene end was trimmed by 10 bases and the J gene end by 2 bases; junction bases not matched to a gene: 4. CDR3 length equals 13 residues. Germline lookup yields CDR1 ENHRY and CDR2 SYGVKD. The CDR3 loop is CATSTGGNYGYTF. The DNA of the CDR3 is TGTGCCACCTCGACAGGGGGCAACTATGGCTACACCTTC.

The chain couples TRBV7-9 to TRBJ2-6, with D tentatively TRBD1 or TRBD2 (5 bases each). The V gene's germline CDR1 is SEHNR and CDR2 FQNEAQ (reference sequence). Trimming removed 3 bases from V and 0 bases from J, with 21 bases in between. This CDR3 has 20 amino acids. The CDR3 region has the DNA TGTGCCAGCAGCTTGGGAAGGGACGGAAAGTTTTACTCTGGGGCCAACGTCCTGACTTTC. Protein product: CASSLGRDGKFYSGANVLTF.

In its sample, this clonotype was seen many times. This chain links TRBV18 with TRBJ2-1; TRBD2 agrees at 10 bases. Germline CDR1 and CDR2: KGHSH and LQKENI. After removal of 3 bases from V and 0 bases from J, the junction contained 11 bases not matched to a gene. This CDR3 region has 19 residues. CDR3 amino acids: CASSPFTSGVPSSYNEQFF. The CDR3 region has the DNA TGTGCCAGCTCACCGTTCACTAGCGGGGTTCCTAGCTCCTACAATGAGCAGTTCTTC.

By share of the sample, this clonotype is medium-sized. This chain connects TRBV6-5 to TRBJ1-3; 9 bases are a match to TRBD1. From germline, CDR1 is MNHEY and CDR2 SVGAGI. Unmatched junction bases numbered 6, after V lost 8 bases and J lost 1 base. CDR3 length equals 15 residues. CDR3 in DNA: TGTGCCAGCTGGTATGGGACAGGGTCTGGAAACACCATATATTTT. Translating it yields CASWYGTGSGNTIYF.

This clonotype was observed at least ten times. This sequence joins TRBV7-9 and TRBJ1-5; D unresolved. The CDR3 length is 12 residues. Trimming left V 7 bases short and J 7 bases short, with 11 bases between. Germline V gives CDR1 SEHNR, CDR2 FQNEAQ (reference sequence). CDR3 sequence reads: CASTTPPQPQHF. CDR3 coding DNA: TGTGCCAGCACCACCCCTCCCCAGCCCCAGCATTTT. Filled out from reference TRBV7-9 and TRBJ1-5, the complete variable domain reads DTGVSQNPRHKITKRGQNVTFRCDPISEHNRLYWYRQTLGQGPEFLTYFQNEAQLEKSRLLSDRFSAERPKGSFSTLEIQRTEQGDSAMYLCASTTPPQPQHFGDGTRLSIL.

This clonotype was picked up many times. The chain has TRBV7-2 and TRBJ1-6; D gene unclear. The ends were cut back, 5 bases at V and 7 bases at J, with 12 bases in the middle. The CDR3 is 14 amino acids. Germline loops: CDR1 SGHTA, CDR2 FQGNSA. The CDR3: CASSPELRNSPLHF. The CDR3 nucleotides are TGTGCCAGCAGCCCGGAACTGCGGAATTCACCCCTCCACTTT.

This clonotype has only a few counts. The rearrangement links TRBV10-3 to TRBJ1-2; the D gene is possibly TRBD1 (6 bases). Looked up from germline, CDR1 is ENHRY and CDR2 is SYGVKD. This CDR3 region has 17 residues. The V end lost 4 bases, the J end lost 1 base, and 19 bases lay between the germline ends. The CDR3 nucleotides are TGTGCCATCAGTGCCTGGGACATCCTATTTATTAACTATGGCTACACCTTC. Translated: CAISAWDILFINYGYTF.

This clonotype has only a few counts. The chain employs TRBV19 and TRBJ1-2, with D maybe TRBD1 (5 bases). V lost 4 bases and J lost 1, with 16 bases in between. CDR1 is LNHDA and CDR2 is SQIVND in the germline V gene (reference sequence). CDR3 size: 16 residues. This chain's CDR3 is CASSKIGAGDNYGYTF. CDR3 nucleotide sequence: TGTGCCAGTAGTAAGATCGGGGCAGGCGATAACTATGGCTACACCTTC. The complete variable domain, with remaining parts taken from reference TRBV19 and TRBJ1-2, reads DGGITQSPKYLFRKEGQNVTLSCEQNLNHDAMYWYRQDPGQGLRLIYYSQIVNDFQKGDIAEGYSVSREKKESFPLTVTSAQKNPTAFYLCASSKIGAGDNYGYTFGSGTRLTVV.

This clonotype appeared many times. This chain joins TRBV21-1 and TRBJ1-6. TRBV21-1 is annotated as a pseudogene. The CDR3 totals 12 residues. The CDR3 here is CASSKVGSPLHF. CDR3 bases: TGTGCCAGCAGCAAGGTCGGATCACCCCTCCACTTT.

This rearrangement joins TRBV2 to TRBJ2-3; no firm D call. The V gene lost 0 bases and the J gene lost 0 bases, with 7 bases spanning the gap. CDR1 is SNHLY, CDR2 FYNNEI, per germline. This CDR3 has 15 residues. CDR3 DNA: TGTGCCAGCAGTGAAGCCGCGGCTAGCACAGATACGCAGTATTTT. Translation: CASSEAAASTDTQYF.

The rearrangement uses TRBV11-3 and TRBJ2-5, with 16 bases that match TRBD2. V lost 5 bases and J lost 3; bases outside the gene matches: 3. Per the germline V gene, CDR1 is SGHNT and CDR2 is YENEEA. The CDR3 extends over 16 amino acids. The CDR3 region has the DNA TGTGCCAGCAGCACCGGGACTAGCGGGAGGGAAGAGACCCAGTACTTC. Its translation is CASSTGTSGREETQYF.

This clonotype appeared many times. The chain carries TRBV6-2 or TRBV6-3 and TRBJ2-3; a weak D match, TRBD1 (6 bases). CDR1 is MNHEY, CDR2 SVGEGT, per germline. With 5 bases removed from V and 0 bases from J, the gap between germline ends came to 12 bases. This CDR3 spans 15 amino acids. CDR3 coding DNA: TGTGCCAGCAGTCCCACTAGGGGGAGCACAGATACGCAGTATTTT. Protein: CASSPTRGSTDTQYF.

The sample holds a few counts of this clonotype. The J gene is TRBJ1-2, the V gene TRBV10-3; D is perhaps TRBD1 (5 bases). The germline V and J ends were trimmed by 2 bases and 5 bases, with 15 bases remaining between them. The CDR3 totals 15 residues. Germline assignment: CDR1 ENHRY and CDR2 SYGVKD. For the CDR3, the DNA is TGTGCCATCAGTGAGAACTTAAGGGGTGGGTATGGCTACACCTTC. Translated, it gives CAISENLRGGYGYTF.

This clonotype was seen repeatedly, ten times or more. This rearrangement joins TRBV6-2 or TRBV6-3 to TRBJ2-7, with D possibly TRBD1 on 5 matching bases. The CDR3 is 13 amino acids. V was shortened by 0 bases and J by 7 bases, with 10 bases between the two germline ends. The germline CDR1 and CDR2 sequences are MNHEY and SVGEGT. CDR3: CASSYSWAGEQYF. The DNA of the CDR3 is TGTGCCAGCAGTTACTCGTGGGCAGGGGAGCAGTACTTC.